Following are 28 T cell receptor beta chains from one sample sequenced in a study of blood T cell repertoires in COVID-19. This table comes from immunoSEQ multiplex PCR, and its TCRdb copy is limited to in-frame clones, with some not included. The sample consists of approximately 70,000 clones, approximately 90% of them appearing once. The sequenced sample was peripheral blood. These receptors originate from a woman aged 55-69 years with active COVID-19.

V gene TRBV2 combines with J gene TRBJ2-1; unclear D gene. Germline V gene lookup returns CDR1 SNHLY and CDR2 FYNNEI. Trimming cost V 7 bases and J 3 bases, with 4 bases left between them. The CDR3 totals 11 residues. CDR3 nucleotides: TGTGCCAGCATCGGCTACAATGAGCAGTTCTTC. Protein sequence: CASIGYNEQFF.

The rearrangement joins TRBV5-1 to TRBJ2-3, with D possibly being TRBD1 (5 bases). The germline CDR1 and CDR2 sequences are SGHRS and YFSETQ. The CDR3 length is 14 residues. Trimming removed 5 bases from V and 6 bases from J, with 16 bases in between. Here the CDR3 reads CASSSGALLDTQYF. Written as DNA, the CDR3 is TGCGCCAGCAGTTCTGGGGCCCTGCTGGATACGCAGTATTTT.

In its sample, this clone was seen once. CDR3 bases: TGTGCCAGCAGCCGGGACAGGGTGATCGGCTACACCTTC. Its translation: CASSRDRVIGYTF. The chain uses TRBV7-9 and TRBJ1-2; 9 bases agree with TRBD1. V trimming: 5 bases; J trimming: 8 bases; junction bases outside the gene matches: 6. Germline V gene sequence: CDR1 SEHNR, CDR2 FQNEAQ (reference sequence). The CDR3 sequence is 13 residues long.

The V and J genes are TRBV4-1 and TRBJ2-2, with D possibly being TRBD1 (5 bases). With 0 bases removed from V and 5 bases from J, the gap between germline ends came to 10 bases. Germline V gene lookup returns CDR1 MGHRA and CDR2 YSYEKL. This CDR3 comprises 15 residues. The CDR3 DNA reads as TGCGCCAGCAGCCAAGAGGGGCTGGGAACCGGGGAGCTGTTTTTT. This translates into CASSQEGLGTGELFF.

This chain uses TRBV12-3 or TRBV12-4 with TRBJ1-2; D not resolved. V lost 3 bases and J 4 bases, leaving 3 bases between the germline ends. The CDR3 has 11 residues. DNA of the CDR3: TGTGCCAGCAGTTTTAGCTATGGCTACACCTTC. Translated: CASSFSYGYTF.

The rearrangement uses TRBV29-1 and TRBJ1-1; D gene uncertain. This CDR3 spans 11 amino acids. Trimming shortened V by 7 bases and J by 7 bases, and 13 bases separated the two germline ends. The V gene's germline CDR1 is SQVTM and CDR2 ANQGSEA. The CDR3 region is CSGEGIGEAFF. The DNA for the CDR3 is TGCAGCGGGGAGGGTATCGGTGAAGCTTTCTTT.

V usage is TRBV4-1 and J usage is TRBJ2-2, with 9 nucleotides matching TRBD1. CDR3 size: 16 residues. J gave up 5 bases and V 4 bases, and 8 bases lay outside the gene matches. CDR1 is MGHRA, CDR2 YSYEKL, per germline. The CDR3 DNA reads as TGCGCCAGCAGCCCACTCGCTGGGACAGGGACCGGGGAGCTGTTTTTT. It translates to CASSPLAGTGTGELFF.

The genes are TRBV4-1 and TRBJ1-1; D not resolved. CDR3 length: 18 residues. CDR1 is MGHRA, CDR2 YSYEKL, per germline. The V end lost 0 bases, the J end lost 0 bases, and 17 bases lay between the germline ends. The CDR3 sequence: CASSQEGQVRRMNTEAFF. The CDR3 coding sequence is TGCGCCAGCAGCCAAGAAGGTCAGGTCCGCAGAATGAACACTGAAGCTTTCTTT.

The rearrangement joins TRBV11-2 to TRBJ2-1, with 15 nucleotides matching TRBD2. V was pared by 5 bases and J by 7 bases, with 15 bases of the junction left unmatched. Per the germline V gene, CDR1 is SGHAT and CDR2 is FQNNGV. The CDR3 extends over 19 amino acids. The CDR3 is CASSDEPGLAGGLRNEQFF. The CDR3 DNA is TGTGCCAGCAGCGACGAACCGGGACTAGCGGGAGGTTTGAGGAATGAGCAGTTCTTC.

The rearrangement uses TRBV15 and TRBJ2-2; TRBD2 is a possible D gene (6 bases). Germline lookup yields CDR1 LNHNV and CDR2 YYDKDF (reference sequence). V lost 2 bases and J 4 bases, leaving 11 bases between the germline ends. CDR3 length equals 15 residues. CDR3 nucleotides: TGTGCCACCAGCAGATGGCAGGGAGGCACCGGGGAGCTGTTTTTT. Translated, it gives CATSRWQGGTGELFF.

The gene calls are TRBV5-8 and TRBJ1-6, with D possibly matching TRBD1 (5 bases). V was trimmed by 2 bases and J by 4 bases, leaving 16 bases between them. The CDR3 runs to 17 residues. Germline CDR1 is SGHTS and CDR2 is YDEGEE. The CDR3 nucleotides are TGTGCCAGCAGCTTCCGGCAGGGCGCGGGATATAATTCACCCCTCCACTTT. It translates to CASSFRQGAGYNSPLHF.

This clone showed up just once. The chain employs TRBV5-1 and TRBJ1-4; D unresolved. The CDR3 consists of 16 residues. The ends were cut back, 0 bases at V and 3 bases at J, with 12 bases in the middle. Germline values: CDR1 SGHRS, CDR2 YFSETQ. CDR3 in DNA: TGCGCCAGCAGCTTGGCCGAACAGCCCTCTAATGAAAAACTGTTTTTT. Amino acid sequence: CASSLAEQPSNEKLFF.

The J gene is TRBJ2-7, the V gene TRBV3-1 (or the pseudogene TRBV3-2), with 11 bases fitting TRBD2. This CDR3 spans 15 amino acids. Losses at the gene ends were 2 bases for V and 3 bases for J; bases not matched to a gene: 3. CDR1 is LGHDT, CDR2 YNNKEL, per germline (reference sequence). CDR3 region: CASSQLTSGDYEQYF. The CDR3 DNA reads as TGTGCCAGCAGCCAACTGACTAGCGGGGACTACGAGCAGTACTTC.

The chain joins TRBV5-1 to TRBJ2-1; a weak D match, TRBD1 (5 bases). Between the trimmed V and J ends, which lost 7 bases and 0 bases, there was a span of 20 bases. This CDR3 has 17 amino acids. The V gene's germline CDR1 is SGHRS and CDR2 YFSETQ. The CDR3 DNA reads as TGCGCCAGCGCCAAGGGGCCAACTCGGGCCTCCTACAATGAGCAGTTCTTC. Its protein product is CASAKGPTRASYNEQFF.

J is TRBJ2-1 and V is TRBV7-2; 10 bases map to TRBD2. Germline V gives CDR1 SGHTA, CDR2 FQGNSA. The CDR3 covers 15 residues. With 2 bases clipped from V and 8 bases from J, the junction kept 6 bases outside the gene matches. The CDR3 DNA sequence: TGTGCCAGCAGCTTAAGCGGGAGGGTCGGAGATGAGCAGTTCTTC. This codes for CASSLSGRVGDEQFF.

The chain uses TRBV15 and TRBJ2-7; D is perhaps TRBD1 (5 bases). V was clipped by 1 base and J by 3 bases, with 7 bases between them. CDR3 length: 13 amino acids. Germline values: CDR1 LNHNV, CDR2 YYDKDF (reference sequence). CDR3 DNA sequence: TGTGCCACCAGCAGAGTTCAGGGCTACGAGCAGTACTTC. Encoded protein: CATSRVQGYEQYF.

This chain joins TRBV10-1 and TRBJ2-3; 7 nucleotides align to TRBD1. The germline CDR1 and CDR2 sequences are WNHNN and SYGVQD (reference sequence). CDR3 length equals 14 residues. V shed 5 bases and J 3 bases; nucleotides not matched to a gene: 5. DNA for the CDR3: TGCGCCAGCAGTCTCGGGACAGCGACAGATACGCAGTATTTT. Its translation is CASSLGTATDTQYF.

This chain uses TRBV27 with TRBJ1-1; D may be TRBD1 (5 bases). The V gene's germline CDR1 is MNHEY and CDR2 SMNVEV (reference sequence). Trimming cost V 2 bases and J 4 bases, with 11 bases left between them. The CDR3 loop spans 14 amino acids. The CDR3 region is CASSLNGGGTEAFF. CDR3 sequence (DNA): TGTGCCAGCAGTTTAAACGGCGGGGGCACTGAAGCTTTCTTT.

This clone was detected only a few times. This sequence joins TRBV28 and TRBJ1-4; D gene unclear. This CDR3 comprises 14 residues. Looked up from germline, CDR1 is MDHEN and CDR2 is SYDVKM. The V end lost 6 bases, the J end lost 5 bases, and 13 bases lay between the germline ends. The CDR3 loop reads CASSLAFLNEKLFF. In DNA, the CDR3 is TGTGCCAGCAGCCTTGCGTTCTTGAATGAAAAACTGTTTTTT.

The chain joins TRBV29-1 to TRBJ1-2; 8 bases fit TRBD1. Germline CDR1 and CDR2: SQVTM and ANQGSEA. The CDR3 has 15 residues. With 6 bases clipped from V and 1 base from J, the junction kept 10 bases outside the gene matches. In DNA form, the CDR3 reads TGCAGCGTCCTGGACAGGGACCAATTTAACTATGGCTACACCTTC. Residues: CSVLDRDQFNYGYTF.

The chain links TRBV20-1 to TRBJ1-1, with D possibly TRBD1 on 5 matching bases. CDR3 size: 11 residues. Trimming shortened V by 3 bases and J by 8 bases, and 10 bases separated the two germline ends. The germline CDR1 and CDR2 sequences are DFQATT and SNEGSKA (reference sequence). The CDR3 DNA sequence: TGCAGTGCTAGTAGACAGCAAGAAGCTTTCTTT. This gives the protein CSASRQQEAFF.

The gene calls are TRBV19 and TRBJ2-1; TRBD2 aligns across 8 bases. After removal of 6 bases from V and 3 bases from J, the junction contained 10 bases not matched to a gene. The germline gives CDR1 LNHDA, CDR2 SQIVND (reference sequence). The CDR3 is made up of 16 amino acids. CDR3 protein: CASRAQGSGNYNEQFF. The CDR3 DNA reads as TGTGCCAGTAGGGCCCAGGGTAGCGGGAACTACAATGAGCAGTTCTTC.

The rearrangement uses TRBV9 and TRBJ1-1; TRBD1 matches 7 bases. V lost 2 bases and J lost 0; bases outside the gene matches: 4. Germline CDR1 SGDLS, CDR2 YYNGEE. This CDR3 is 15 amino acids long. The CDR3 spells CASSVMDRLNTEAFF. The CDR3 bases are TGTGCCAGCAGCGTCATGGACAGGTTGAACACTGAAGCTTTCTTT. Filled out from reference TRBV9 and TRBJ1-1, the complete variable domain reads DSGVTQTPKHLITATGQRVTLRCSPRSGDLSVYWYQQSLDQGLQFLIQYYNGEERAKGNILERFSAQQFPDLHSELNLSSLELGDSALYFCASSVMDRLNTEAFFGQGTRLTVV.

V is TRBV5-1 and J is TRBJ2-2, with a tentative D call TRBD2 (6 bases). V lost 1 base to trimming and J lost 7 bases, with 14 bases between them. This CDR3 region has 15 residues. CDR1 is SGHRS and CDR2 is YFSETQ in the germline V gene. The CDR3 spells CASSLRRDWGGELFF. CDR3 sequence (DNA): TGCGCCAGCAGCTTGCGGCGGGACTGGGGCGGGGAGCTGTTTTTT.

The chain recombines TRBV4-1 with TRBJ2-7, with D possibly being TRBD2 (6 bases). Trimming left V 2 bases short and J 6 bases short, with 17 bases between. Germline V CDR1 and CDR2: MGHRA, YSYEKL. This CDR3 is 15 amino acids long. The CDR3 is CASSQLGTPAFEQYF. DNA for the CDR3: TGCGCCAGCAGCCAATTAGGGACTCCCGCTTTCGAGCAGTACTTC.

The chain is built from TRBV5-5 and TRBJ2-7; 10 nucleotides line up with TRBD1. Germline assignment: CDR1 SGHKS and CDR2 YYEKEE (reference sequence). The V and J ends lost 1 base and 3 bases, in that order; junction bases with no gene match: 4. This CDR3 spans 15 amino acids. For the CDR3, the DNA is TGTGCCAGCAGCTTGTTGGGACAGGGGATCTACGAGCAGTACTTC. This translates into CASSLLGQGIYEQYF.

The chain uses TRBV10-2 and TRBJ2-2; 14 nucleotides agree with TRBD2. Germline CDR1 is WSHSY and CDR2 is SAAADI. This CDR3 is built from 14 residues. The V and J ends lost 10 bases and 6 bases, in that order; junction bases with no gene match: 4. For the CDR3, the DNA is TGCGCCACTAGACTAGCGGGAGGGCCCGGGGAGCTGTTTTTT. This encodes CATRLAGGPGELFF.

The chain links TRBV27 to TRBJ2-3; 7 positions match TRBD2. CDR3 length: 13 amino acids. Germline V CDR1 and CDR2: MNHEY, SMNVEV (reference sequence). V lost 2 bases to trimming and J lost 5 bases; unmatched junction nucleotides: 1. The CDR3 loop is CASSLLAEDTQYF. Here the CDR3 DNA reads TGTGCCAGCAGTTTACTAGCGGAAGATACGCAGTATTTT.